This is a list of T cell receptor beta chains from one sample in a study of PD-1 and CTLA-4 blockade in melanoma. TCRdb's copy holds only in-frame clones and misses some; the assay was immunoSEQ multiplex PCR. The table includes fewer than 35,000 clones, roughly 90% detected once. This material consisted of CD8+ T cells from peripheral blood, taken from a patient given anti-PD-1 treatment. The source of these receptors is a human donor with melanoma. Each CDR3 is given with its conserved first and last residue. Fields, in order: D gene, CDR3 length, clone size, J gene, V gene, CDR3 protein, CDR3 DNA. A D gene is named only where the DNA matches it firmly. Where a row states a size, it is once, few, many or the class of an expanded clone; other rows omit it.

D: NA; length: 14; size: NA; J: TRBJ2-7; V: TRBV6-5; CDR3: CASSLGQISYEQYF; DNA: TGTGCCAGCAGCCTAGGACAGATTTCCTACGAGCAGTACTTC
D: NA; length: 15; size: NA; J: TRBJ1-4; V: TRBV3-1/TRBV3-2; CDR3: CASRRDSSTNEKLFF; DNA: TGTGCCAGCCGACGGGACTCTTCAACTAATGAAAAACTGTTTTTT
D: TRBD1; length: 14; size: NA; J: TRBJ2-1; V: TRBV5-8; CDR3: CASSPGTGVNEQFF; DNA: TGTGCCAGCAGCCCCGGGACAGGGGTTAATGAGCAGTTCTTC
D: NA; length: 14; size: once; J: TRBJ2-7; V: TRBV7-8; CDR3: CASSLYMDSVEQYF; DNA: TGTGCCAGCAGCCTCTACATGGATTCGGTGGAGCAGTACTTC
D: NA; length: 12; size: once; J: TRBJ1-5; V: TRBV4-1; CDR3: CASSNEAGPQHF; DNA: TGCGCCAGCAGCAATGAGGCCGGGCCCCAGCATTTT
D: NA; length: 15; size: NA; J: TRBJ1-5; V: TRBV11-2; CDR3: CASSLLEGSNQPQHF; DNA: TGTGCCAGCAGCTTACTGGAGGGAAGCAATCAGCCCCAGCATTTT
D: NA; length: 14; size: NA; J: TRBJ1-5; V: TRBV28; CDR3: CASSFSGDNQPQHF; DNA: TGTGCCAGCAGTTTTTCAGGAGACAATCAGCCCCAGCATTTT
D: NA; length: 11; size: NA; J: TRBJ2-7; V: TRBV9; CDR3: CASSARNEQYF; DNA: TGTGCCAGCAGCGCCCGTAACGAGCAGTACTTC
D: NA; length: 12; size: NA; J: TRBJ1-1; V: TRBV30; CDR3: CAWSRERAEAFF; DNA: TGTGCCTGGAGTAGAGAGCGGGCTGAAGCTTTCTTT
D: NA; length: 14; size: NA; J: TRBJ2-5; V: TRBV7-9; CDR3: CASSYTGTEETQYF; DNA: TGTGCCAGCAGCTACACCGGGACCGAAGAGACCCAGTACTTC
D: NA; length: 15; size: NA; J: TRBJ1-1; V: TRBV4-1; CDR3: CASSQDISMNTEAFF; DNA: TGCGCCAGCAGCCAAGATATCTCGATGAACACTGAAGCTTTCTTT
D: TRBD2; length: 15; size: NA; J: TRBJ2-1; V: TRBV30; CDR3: CAWSRGLAGLHEQFF; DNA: TGTGCCTGGAGCCGGGGACTAGCGGGGTTGCATGAGCAGTTCTTC
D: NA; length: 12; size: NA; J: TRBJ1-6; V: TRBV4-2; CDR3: CASSQGISPLHF; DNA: TGTGCCAGCAGCCAAGGGATTTCACCCCTCCACTTT
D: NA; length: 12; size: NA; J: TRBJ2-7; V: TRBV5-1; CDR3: CASSFSGHEQYF; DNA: TGCGCCAGCAGCTTTTCGGGCCACGAGCAGTACTTC
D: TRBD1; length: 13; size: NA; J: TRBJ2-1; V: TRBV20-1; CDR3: CSASLTGYNEQFF; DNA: TGCAGTGCTAGTTTGACAGGGTACAATGAGCAGTTCTTC
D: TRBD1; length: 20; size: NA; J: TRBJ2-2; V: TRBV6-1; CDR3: CASSDEGGTGGDGLTGELFF; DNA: TGTGCCAGCAGTGATGAAGGGGGGACAGGGGGCGACGGGCTCACCGGGGAGCTGTTTTTT
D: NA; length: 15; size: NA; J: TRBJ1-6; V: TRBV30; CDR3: CAWKVRSSYNSPLHF; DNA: TGTGCCTGGAAGGTGAGGAGCTCCTATAATTCACCCCTCCACTTT
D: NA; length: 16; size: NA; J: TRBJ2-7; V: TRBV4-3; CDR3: CASSQEATGASYEQYF; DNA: TGCGCCAGCAGCCAAGAGGCCACCGGGGCCTCCTACGAGCAGTACTTC
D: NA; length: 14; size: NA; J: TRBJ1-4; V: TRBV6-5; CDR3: CASSYVGNGEKLFF; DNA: TGTGCCAGCAGTTACGTCGGGAATGGTGAAAAACTGTTTTTT
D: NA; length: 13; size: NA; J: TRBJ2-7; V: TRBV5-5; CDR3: CASSLEAGYEQYF; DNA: TGTGCCAGCAGCTTGGAGGCGGGTTACGAGCAGTACTTC
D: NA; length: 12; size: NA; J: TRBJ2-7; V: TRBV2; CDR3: CASSHTSYEQYF; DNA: TGTGCCAGCAGTCACACCTCCTACGAGCAGTACTTC
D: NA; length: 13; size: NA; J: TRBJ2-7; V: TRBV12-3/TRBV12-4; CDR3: CASSLGPVYEQYF; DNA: TGTGCCAGCAGTTTGGGGCCCGTCTACGAGCAGTACTTC
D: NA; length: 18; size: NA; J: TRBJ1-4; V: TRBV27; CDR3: CASSSTSRGIPTNEKLFF; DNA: TGTGCCAGCAGTTCCACGTCAAGGGGGATTCCAACTAATGAAAAACTGTTTTTT
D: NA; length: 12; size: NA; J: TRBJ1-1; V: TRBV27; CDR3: CASSRPGGEAFF; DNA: TGTGCCAGCAGCAGACCGGGTGGTGAAGCTTTCTTT
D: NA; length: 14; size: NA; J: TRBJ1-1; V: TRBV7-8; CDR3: CASSPRTRNTEAFF; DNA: TGTGCCAGCAGCCCGCGGACACGGAACACTGAAGCTTTCTTT
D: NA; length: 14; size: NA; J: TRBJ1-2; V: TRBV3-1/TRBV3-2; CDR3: CASSPAGDAYGYTF; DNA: TGTGCCAGCAGCCCTGCGGGAGACGCCTATGGCTACACCTTC
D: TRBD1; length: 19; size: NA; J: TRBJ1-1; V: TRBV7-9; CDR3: CASSLRGTGGKNANTEAFF; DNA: TGTGCCAGCAGCTTAAGGGGGACAGGGGGCAAAAATGCGAACACTGAAGCTTTCTTT
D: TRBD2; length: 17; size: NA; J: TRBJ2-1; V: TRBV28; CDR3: CASSSGLAGTSYNEQFF; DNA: TGTGCCAGCAGTTCCGGACTAGCGGGGACCTCCTACAATGAGCAGTTCTTC
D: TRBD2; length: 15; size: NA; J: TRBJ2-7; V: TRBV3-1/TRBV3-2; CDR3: CASSPLRGGSYEQYF; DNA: TGTGCCAGCAGCCCCCTCCGCGGGGGTTCCTACGAGCAGTACTTC